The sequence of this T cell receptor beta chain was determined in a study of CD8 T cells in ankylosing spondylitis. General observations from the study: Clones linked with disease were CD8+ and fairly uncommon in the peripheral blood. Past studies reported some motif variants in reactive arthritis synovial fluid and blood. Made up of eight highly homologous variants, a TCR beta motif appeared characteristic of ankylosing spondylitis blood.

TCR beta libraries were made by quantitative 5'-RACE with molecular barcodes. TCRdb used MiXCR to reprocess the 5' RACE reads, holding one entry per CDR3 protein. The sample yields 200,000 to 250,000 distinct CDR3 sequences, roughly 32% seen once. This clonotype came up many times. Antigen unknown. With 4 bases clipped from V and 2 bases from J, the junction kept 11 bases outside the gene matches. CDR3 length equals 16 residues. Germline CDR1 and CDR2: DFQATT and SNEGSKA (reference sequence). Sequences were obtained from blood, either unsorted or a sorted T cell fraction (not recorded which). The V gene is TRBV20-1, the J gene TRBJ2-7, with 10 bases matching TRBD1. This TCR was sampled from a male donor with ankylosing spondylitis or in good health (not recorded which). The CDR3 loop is CSAKGTGVPLAYEQYF. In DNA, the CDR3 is TGCAGTGCTAAAGGGACAGGGGTCCCTCTGGCCTACGAGCAGTACTTC.